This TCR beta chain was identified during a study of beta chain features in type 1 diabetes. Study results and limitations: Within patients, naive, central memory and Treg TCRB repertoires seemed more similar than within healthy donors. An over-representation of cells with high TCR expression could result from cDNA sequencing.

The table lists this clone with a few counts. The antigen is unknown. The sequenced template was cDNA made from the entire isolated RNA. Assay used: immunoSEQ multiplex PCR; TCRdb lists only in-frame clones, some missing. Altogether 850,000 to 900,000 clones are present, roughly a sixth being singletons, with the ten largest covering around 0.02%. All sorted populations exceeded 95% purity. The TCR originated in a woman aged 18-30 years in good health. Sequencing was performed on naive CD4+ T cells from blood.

The CDR3 region is CASSSAAYEQYF. In DNA, the CDR3 is TGTGCCAGCAGCTCTGCGGCCTACGAGCAGTACTTC. This chain connects TRBV13 to TRBJ2-7; D gene ambiguous. CDR3 length equals 12 residues. Trimming shortened V by 4 bases and J by 2 bases, and 6 bases separated the two germline ends. CDR1 is PRHDT, CDR2 FYEKMQ, per germline (reference sequence). Full variable domain (remainder filled in from reference TRBV13 and TRBJ2-7): AAGVIQSPRHLIKEKRETATLKCYPIPRHDTVYWYQQGPGQDPQFLISFYEKMQSDKGSIPDRFSAQQFSDYHSELNMSSLELGDSALYFCASSSAAYEQYFGPGTRLTVT.